This T cell receptor (beta chain) originates from a study of T cells expressing NK-cell markers (dated by TCRdb to the early 2020s). Study-wide context: Eight or nine donors provided sorted CD3+CD56+NKG2C+, CD3+CD56+NKG2C- and CD3+CD56-NKG2C+ T-cell subsets, whose TCR beta-chain repertoires were profiled. Among the eight sequenced donors, seven were HCMV-seropositive and one was HCMV-seronegative. Illumina HiSeq 2000/2500, MiSeq or NextSeq was used to sequence libraries as 2 x 150 bp reads. Randomly selected healthy volunteers, three men and five women, were used as the eight sequenced donors.

General study outcomes and caveats: For five or six donors, the dominant CD3+CD56+NKG2C+ clonotypes were among the top 10 CD8+ clonotypes and accounted for roughly 1.0-7.5% of CD8+ T cells. Those dominant clonotypes were again the most abundant among CD3+CD56-NKG2C+ cells in four donors, at roughly 28.3-60.1%. Whether the expanded NKG2C-expressing T cell clones were specific for HCMV antigens remained unclear.

The CDR3 has 15 amino acids, counting the end cysteine and phenylalanine. This entry has no DNA. HCMV serostatus was determined by detecting HCMV-specific IgG in serum with a commercial ELISA kit. Ficoll density gradient centrifugation was used to isolate peripheral blood mononuclear cells from blood. Sequenced on an Illumina HiSeq 2000. TCR beta cDNA libraries were prepared using 5'RACE template switching, which introduced a universal primer site and unique molecular identifiers. cDNA synthesis was primed from the TCR beta constant segment and was followed by two successive PCR amplification steps. The source study handled its data this way. MIGEC was used to demultiplex reads and group the reads by UMI, and MiTCR was used to assemble and quantify clonotypes. Only TCR cDNA sequences supported by at least two reads were kept to exclude erroneous sequences. Downstream repertoire analysis used the tcR package, and clonotypes were matched across fractions by CDR3 nucleotide sequence plus V segment. VDJmatch was used to annotate antigen specificity against VDJdb, with one amino acid substitution in CDR3 permitted. TCRdb reprocessed the reads and lists each CDR3 protein sequence as a single entry, with no DNA. TCRdb's processing, not the authors', yielded these V and J calls. This sample's table has entries for a few hundred thousand distinct CDR3 sequences. In total, the top ten clones hold roughly 3.5% of the sample.

Details on this clonotype: No antigen is known for it.

The origin of this receptor is a young man in good health. Donor details come from another sample of the same person, matched by shared clones. Sequenced input: blood T cells: a sorted CD56 or NKG2C T cell subset, CD4+ or CD8+ T cells, or bulk PBMC T cells (not recorded which). The chain uses TRBV12-3 or TRBV12-4 and TRBJ2-3; TCRdb's D gene call, TRBD2, goes unchecked for lack of DNA. The CDR3 has the sequence CASRGLASNTDTQYF.